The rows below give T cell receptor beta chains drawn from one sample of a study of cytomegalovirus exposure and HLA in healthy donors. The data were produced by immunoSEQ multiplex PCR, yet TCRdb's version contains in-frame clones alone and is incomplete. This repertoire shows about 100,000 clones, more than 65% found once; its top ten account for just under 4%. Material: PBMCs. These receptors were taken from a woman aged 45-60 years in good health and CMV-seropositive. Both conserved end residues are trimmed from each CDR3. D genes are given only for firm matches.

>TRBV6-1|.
ASSDRGRGAYEQY
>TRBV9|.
ASSGRRGGDTEAF
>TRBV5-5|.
ASSFRQDGYT
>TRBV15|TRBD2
ATSSLSGGESSYNEQF
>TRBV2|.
ASRNYEKLF
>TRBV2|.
ATRAPSPPYNEQF
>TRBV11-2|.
ASSLSNRGTEAF
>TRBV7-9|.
SSSLARTHINEQF
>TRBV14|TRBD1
ASSRSPGQLTDTQY
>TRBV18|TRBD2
ASSLEGRGSYEQY
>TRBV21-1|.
ASSKGGPSIGRYGQY
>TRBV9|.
ASSAHVSSYNSPLH
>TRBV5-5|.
ASSSRAGAHEQY
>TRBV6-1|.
ASSVTTELNTEAF
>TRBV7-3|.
ASSPAAQGRVSTEAF
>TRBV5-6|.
ASSATRASQF
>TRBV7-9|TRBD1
ASSFGQGSNQPQH
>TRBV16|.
ASSQSMAGSAYGYT
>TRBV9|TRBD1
ASSVRTGSNDEQF
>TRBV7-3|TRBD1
ASSLTGNLGGTGLVNTEAF
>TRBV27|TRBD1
ASSLGTGIYEQY
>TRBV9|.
ASSPPTGSKSSTDTQY
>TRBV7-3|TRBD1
ASSLRGQGSNTEAF
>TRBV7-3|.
ASSLNSGDLGTDTQY
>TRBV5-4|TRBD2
ASSPTSGRPETQY
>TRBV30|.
AWSQAQTTEAF
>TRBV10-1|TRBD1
ASSERGTGSWSEQF
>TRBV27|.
ASSRGSGLQPFNSPLH
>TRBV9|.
ASSTELQETQY
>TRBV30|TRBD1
AWTGTVSYEQY
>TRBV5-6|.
ASSLGLAPSTDTQY